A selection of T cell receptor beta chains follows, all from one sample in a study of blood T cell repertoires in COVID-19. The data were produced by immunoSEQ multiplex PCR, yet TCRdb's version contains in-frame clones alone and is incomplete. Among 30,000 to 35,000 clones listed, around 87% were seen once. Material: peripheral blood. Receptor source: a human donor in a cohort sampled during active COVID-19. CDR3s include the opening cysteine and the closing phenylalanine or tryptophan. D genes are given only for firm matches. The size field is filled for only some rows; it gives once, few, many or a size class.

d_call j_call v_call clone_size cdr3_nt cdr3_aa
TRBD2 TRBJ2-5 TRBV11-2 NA TGTGCCAGCAGCCCCTTCTCCATGACTAGCCTCCAAGAGACCCAGTACTTC CASSPFSMTSLQETQYF
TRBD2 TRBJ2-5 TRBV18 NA TGTGCCAGCTCACCACCAGGACGCGGGGGAAGGGAGACCCAGTACTTC CASSPPGRGGRETQYF
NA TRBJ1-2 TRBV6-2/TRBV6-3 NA TGTGCCAGCAGTTACTCGGACAGCCGCGGCTACACCTTC CASSYSDSRGYTF
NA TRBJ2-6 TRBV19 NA TGTGCCAGTAGTATCTTCTTGGACAGCTACAACTCTGGGGCCAACGTCCTGACTTTC CASSIFLDSYNSGANVLTF
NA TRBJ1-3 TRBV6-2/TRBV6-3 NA TGTGCCAGCAGTTACGCCAGCTCTGGAAACACCATATATTTT CASSYASSGNTIYF
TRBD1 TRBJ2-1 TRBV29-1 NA TGCAGCGGGACCCCCGGGACAGGAGCCTACAATGAGCAGTTCTTC CSGTPGTGAYNEQFF
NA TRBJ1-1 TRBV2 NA TGTGCCAGCGCGGGACTTCGCCTCACTGAAGCTTTCTTT CASAGLRLTEAFF
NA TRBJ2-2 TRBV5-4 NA TGTGCCAGCAGCCGGACAGTGTCGAACACCGGGGAGCTGTTTTTT CASSRTVSNTGELFF
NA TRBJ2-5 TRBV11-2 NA TGTGCCAGCAGCTTAGATTATAAAGAGACCCAGTACTTC CASSLDYKETQYF
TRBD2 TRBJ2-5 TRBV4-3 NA TGCGCCAGCAGCCGTATACTAGCGGGGGCCTACGGCGACCAAGAGACCCAGTACTTC CASSRILAGAYGDQETQYF
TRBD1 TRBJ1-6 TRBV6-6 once TGTGCCAGCAGCCCACTCGGACAGGGAGTTTCACCCCTCCACTTT CASSPLGQGVSPLHF
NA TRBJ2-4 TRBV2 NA TGTGCCAGCAATAATTGGGGAGCTGAAAACATTCAGTACTTC CASNNWGAENIQYF
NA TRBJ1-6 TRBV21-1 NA TGTGCCAGCAGCGGGAGCCTGTCCGATTCACCCCTCCACTTT CASSGSLSDSPLHF
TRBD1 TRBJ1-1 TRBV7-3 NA TGTGCCAGCAGCTCCGACAGGGGTCGAACTGAAGCTTTCTTT CASSSDRGRTEAFF
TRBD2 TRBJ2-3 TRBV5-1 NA TGCGCCAGCAGCGCGGGACTAGCGGGGAAAGGAGCAGATACGCAGTATTTT CASSAGLAGKGADTQYF
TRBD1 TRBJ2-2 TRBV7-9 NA TGTGCCAGCAGCCGACCCGGGACAGGGAATACCGGGGAGCTGTTTTTT CASSRPGTGNTGELFF
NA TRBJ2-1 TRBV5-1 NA TGCGCCAGCAGCCTCGGGACAAGTTACAATGAGCAGTTCTTC CASSLGTSYNEQFF
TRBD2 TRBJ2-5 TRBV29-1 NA TGCAGCGTCGGGACTAGCGGTGAGACCCAGTACTTC CSVGTSGETQYF
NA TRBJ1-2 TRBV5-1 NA TGCGCCAGCGGCCAGGATAACTATGGCTACACCTTC CASGQDNYGYTF
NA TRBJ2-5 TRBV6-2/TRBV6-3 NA TGTGCCAGCAGTTCGGAGGACCGGTACCAAGAGACCCAGTACTTC CASSSEDRYQETQYF
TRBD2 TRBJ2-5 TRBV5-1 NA TGCGCCAGCAGCCCGCGGGGGAGGGGAGTTGGGGAGACCCAGTACTTC CASSPRGRGVGETQYF
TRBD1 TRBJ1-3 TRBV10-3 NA TGTGCCATCAGCCAGGGACAGGGGGCCCTGAGCTCTGGAAACACCATATATTTT CAISQGQGALSSGNTIYF
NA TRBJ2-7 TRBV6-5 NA TGTGCCAGCAGTTACTCTGTTGGTGGGAGCTCCTACGAGCAGTACTTC CASSYSVGGSSYEQYF